Described below is a single TCR beta chain sequence and its context. What it binds is not known. Sequencing was performed with immunoSEQ multiplex PCR; in TCRdb, only in-frame clones are kept and a portion is missing. This table has 150,000 to 200,000 clones, approximately 90% appearing once. This entry comes from a study of T cell responses to AZD1222 COVID-19 vaccine. Study conclusions and caveats: Close to half of spike-specific TCRs reportedly recognize unmutated variant regions.

Deletions cut 5 bases from V and 5 bases from J, with 10 bases between. Germline CDR1 is KGHSH and CDR2 is LQKENI. The CDR3 sequence is 13 residues long. The V call is TRBV18, the J call TRBJ2-1; perhaps TRBD2 as D (6 bases). The source was peripheral blood, collected 28 days after the second AZD1222 dose. The TCR originated in an adult who received the AZD1222 COVID-19 vaccine. The CDR3 spells CASSRRGNNEQFF. In DNA form, the CDR3 reads TGTGCCAGCTCAAGGCGGGGAAACAATGAGCAGTTCTTC.